The entry that follows covers one T cell receptor beta chain sequence. Antigen unknown. In the PCR, 60 Vbeta and 13 Jbeta primers were used. Measured with immunoSEQ multiplex PCR; TCRdb has only the in-frame clones, and not every one. This table has about 270,000 clones, roughly 70% appearing once. This record comes from a study of cytomegalovirus exposure and HLA in healthy donors. This CDR3 spans 13 amino acids. The V segment lost 4 bases and the J segment 9 bases; nucleotides outside the gene matches: 5. Germline CDR1 is ENHRY and CDR2 is SYGVKD. Study-wide findings and caveats: Segments of the TCR beta V type were, in most cases, productive about 87% or about 30% of the time in an earlier analysis. In a later analysis, TCR association rates varied by HLA locus: DRB1 most, HLA-C fewest. Later analysis identified a missense DCLRE1C variant that was linked to TCR beta V- and J-gene trimming.

Sequenced material: PBMCs. This rearrangement joins TRBV10-3 to TRBJ2-1, with 8 bases that match TRBD1. This clonotype was sampled from a female donor in good health and CMV-seronegative. Here the CDR3 DNA reads TGTGCCATCAGTGCCAGGGGGCAGGGTGAGCAGTTCTTC. As protein: CAISARGQGEQFF.